The clone carrying this T cell receptor (beta chain) was observed a handful of times. Its antigen is currently unknown. In the PCR, 60 Vbeta and 13 Jbeta primers were used. The assay was immunoSEQ multiplex PCR, and TCRdb's table has in-frame clones only and misses some. The sample includes approximately 110,000 clones, approximately 11% seen only once; the top ten take approximately 15%. These data belong to a study of cytomegalovirus exposure and HLA in healthy donors. Study overall: HLA-typed donors were the source of approximately 88 million unique TCRs, which an early data release held. Whole-study results and caveats: Analyzed later, most CMV-associated TCR beta chains appeared HLA-restricted. 87-base-pair reads could not separate some V segments, including TRBV6-2 and TRBV6-3. Cytomegalovirus association was listed for 164 TCR beta chains.

Germline V gene lookup returns CDR1 SGHDN and CDR2 FVKESK. The V end was cut by 1 base, the J end by 8 bases, with 11 bases between. The CDR3 extends over 14 amino acids. The sequence came from a man aged 35 to 55 in good health and CMV-seropositive. Specimen: PBMCs. V usage is TRBV14 and J usage is TRBJ2-2; D perhaps matches TRBD2 (5 bases). The CDR3 nucleotides are TGTGCCAGCAGCCAAGTCGACGGGGTTGGGGAGCTGTTTTTT. The encoded protein is CASSQVDGVGELFF.